These T cell receptor beta chains were read from a single sample in a study of shared clonotypes between healthy human individuals. Assay used: immunoSEQ multiplex PCR; TCRdb lists only in-frame clones, some missing. The table lists approximately 980,000 clones, 70% to 85% of them singletons, with over 1.3% in the top ten. What was sequenced was memory CD4+ T cells sorted from blood. These receptors were obtained from a young man in good health. Both conserved end residues are part of each CDR3. A D gene is named only where the DNA matches it firmly.

V	J	D	CDR3
TRBV6-1	TRBJ2-5	NA	CASSFAWETQYF
TRBV28	TRBJ1-2	TRBD1	CASSDWTGGNYGYTF
TRBV30	TRBJ2-3	TRBD1	CAWSSGGPDTQYF
TRBV7-2	TRBJ2-5	NA	CASSLEPGAVVETQYF
TRBV25-1	TRBJ2-5	TRBD1	CASIPAGTGDETQYF
TRBV7-2	TRBJ2-2	NA	CASSLSGPGELFF
TRBV27	TRBJ2-2	NA	CASSDERGGELFF
TRBV7-8	TRBJ1-1	NA	CASSPGRNTEAFF
TRBV18	TRBJ2-3	TRBD2	CASSPSLAGTDTQYF
TRBV7-9	TRBJ1-2	TRBD1	CASSLLSQGAHNYGYTF
TRBV15	TRBJ1-5	NA	CATSTRGGNDQPQHF
TRBV2	TRBJ2-3	TRBD2	CASSERVGSGGLDTQYF
TRBV29-1	TRBJ2-7	NA	CSVGQSYEQYF
TRBV12-2	TRBJ2-7	NA	CASPRAGEGQYF
TRBV4-2	TRBJ1-5	NA	CASSQTDSNQPQHF
TRBV18	TRBJ2-2	NA	CASSPQRGNTGELFF
TRBV5-8	TRBJ2-3	TRBD2	CASSFAASGTLTDTQYF
TRBV5-1	TRBJ1-5	NA	CASSLTGQRGQPQHF
TRBV18	TRBJ2-7	NA	CASSPKGGAYEQYF
TRBV10-3	TRBJ1-6	NA	CAISGRQAGSPLHF
TRBV5-6	TRBJ1-1	NA	CASSRRGVGTEAFF
TRBV7-9	TRBJ1-2	TRBD1	CASSPRTGDDGYTF
TRBV7-2	TRBJ2-7	TRBD1	CASSTGTGGKSYEQYF
TRBV5-1	TRBJ1-4	TRBD1	CASSLGSGTGKLEEKLFF
TRBV5-5	TRBJ1-1	NA	CASSHDPGPSLNTEAFF
TRBV19	TRBJ1-1	NA	CASSAHGTLGGAFF
TRBV11-2	TRBJ2-5	NA	CASSLGDPAGTQYF
TRBV6-5	TRBJ1-2	TRBD1	CASSEQGGYGYTF
TRBV7-9	TRBJ1-1	NA	CASSLGGGGREAFF
TRBV7-9	TRBJ1-2	TRBD1	CASSKRQGATSNYGYTF
TRBV7-2	TRBJ2-2	NA	CASSLGAITGELFF
TRBV19	TRBJ2-1	NA	CASSISGALGVNEQFF
TRBV7-9	TRBJ1-1	TRBD1	CASSPQGGMNTEAFF
TRBV20-1	TRBJ2-3	NA	CSASSFSGAF
TRBV28	TRBJ2-5	NA	CASSLPGPETQYF